This T cell receptor beta chain was identified in a study of T cells in Graves' hyperthyroidism and ophthalmopathy. Using RNA transcripts as the source, TCR beta CDR3 regions were amplified. The HTBI primer set was used in a first-round RT-PCR of the TCR CDR3. One entry per CDR3 protein, called by TCRdb with MiXCR from the multiplex PCR reads. The repertoire includes about 610,000 distinct CDR3 sequences, roughly 14% of them detected once, and over 3.5% sits in the top ten. This clonotype was detected a few times. Germline lookup yields CDR1 SGHNT and CDR2 YYREEE (reference sequence). There are 15 residues in the CDR3. The J segment lost 8 bases and the V segment lost 0 bases, leaving 7 bases of the junction unmatched. Using less than 12 ml of fresh peripheral blood, PBMCs were prepared.

Sequencing was done on a sample of blood. The sequence derives from a middle-aged woman with Graves' ophthalmopathy. The genes are TRBV5-4 and TRBJ2-1; 8 bases are a match to TRBD1. CDR3 nucleotides: TGTGCCAGCAGCTTGGTGCAGGGGGCCATCGATGAGCAGTTCTTC. It is translated as CASSLVQGAIDEQFF.